This T cell receptor beta chain is drawn from a study of cytomegalovirus exposure and HLA in healthy donors. The CDR3 consists of 12 residues. Germline V gene lookup returns CDR1 MNHNY and CDR2 SVGAGI (reference sequence). Overall study results and limits: An analysis was carried out at a later point. It showed that HLA-associated TCR beta chains were more clonally expanded than equally common non-associated chains. HLA allele associations emerged for about 16,000 TCR beta sequences in a later analysis, at 0.05 false discovery rate. TCR beta sequences reportedly predicted most subjects' HLA-A and HLA-B alleles accurately.

Concerning this clone: Its antigen remains unknown. Its ends do not fully match the called genes, so a read error is possible.

PCR amplification relied on 60 Vbeta primers (plus 13 Jbeta primers). Sequenced by immunoSEQ multiplex PCR; TCRdb stores in-frame clones only, minus some. The table lists fewer than 200,000 clones, less than 75% of them singletons. The clonotype originates from a girl between 5 and 17 years old in good health and CMV-seronegative. Sequences were obtained from PBMCs. The chain uses TRBV6-6 and TRBJ1-2; the match to TRBD1 covers 8 bases. The DNA of the CDR3 is TGTGCCAGCAGTCAGGAACTTCGCGGACAGGGATTC. It yields the protein CASSQELRGQGF.